The present TCR beta chain was sequenced within a study of post-analysis software for immune sequencing data. The study, taken as a whole, reports: Several TRBV segments occurring more often in patients than controls included TRBV5-6, TRBV5-1 and TRBV20-1. Controls had significantly higher normalized Chao1 diversity than multiple sclerosis patients. With F measure, samples from one preparation batch clustered together strongly.

Unique molecular identifiers were carried by the TCR beta cDNA libraries. One entry per CDR3 protein, called by TCRdb with MiXCR from the PCR reads. The sample comprises approximately 730,000 distinct CDR3 sequences, about 43% of which are singletons, and roughly 5.2% rests with the top ten. Regarding this clonotype: Its cognate antigen is unknown.

CDR3 length equals 16 residues. The trim removed 0 bases at V and 8 bases at J, leaving 7 bases unmatched. Germline CDR1 is SGHVS and CDR2 is FQNEAQ. Input material: blood. This chain connects TRBV7-8 to TRBJ1-4; 9 nucleotides align to TRBD1. The receptor was derived from a girl between 5 and 17 years old with multiple sclerosis. The CDR3 reads CASSLALGQGGEKLFF. CDR3 sequence (DNA): TGTGCCAGCAGCTTAGCGCTGGGACAGGGTGGAGAAAAACTGTTTTTT.